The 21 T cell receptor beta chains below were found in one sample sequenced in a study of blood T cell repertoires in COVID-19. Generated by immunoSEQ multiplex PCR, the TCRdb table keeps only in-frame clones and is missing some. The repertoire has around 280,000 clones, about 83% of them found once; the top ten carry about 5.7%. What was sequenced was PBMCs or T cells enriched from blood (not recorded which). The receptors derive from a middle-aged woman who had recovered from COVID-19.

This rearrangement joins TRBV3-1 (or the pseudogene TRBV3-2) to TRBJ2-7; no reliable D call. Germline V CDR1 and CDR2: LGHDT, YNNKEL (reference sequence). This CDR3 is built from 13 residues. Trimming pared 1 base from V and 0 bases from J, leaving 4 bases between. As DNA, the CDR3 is TGTGCCAGCAGCCAAGTGAGCTCCTACGAGCAGTACTTC. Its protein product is CASSQVSSYEQYF.

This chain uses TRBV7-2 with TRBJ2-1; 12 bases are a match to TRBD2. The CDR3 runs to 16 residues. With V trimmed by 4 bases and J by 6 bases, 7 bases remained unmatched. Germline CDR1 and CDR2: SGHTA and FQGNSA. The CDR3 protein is CASSYGTSGFSNEQFF. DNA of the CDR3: TGTGCCAGCAGCTACGGGACTAGCGGGTTCAGCAATGAGCAGTTCTTC.

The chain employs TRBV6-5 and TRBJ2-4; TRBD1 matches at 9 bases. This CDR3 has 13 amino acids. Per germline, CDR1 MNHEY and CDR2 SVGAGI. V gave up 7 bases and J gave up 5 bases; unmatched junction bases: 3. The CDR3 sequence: CASNTGGENIQYF. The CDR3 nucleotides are TGTGCCAGCAATACAGGGGGCGAAAACATTCAGTACTTC.

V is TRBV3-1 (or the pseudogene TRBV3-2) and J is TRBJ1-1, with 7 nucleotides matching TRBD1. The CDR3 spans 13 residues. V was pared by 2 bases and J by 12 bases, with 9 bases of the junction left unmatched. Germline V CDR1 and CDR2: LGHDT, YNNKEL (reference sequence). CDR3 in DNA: TGTGCCAGCAGCCAACAGACTACAGGGGCTACTTTCTTT. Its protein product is CASSQQTTGATFF.

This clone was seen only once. The CDR3 is CASSQAISYEQYF. The CDR3 coding sequence is TGTGCCAGCAGCCAAGCCATTTCCTACGAGCAGTACTTC. The chain uses TRBV4-2 and TRBJ2-7; no clear D. Trimming stripped 1 base from V and 1 base from J, with 5 bases between. From germline, CDR1 is LGHNA and CDR2 YNFKEQ. CDR3 length: 13 residues.

The CDR3 DNA reads TGTGCCACCAGTGACCTTAAACCGGGACAGTCTATCAATGAGCAGTTCTTC. It yields the protein CATSDLKPGQSINEQFF. The chain links TRBV24-1 to TRBJ2-1, with 7 nucleotides matching TRBD1. Germline CDR1 and CDR2: KGHDR and SFDVKD. Unmatched junction bases numbered 14, after V lost 4 bases and J lost 6 bases. This CDR3 comprises 17 residues.

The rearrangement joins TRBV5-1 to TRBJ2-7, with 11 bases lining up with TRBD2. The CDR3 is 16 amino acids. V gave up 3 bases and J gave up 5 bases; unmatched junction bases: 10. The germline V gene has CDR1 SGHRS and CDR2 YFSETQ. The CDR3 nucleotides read TGCGCCAGCAGCTCGGAAACTAGCGGGAGCTGGGACGAGCAGTACTTC. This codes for CASSSETSGSWDEQYF.

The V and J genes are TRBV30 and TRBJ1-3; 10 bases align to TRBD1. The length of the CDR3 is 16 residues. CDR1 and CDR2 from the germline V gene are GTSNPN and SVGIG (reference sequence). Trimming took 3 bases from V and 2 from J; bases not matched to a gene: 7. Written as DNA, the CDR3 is TGTGCCTGGAGCCGACAGGGGGCCTGGCCTGGAAACACCATATATTTT. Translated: CAWSRQGAWPGNTIYF.

The CDR3 bases are TGTGCCAGCAGTCCCTCGACAGGGATGAACACTGAAGCTTTCTTT. This translates into CASSPSTGMNTEAFF. The V gene is TRBV28, the J gene TRBJ1-1, with 7 bases identical to TRBD1. Germline-derived CDR1 and CDR2 are MDHEN and SYDVKM. CDR3 length equals 15 residues. The junction had 6 bases not matched to a gene; V was cut back by 5 bases and J by 0 bases.

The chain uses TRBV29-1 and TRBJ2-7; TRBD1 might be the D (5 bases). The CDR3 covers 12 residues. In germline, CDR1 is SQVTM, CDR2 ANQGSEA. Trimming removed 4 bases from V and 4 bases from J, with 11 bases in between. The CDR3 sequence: CSVGSAGYEQYF. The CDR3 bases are TGCAGCGTTGGGTCGGCAGGGTACGAGCAGTACTTC.

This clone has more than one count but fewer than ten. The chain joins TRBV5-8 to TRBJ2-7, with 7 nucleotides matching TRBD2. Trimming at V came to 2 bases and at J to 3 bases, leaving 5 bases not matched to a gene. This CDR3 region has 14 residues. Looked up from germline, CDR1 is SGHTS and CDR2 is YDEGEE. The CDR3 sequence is CASSFRLAVYEQYF. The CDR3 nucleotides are TGTGCCAGCAGCTTTAGGCTAGCGGTCTACGAGCAGTACTTC.

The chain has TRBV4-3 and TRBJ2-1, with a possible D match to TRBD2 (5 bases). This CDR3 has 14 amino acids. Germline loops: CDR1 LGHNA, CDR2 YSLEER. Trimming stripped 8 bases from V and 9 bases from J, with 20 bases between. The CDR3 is CASVGLVERSEQFF. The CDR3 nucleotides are TGCGCCAGCGTCGGACTTGTCGAAAGAAGTGAGCAGTTCTTC.

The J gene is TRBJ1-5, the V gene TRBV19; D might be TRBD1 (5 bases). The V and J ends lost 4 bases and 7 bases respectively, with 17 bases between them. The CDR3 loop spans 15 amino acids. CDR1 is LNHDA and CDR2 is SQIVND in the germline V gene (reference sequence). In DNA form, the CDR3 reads TGTGCCAGTAGTAGGGGGGGAGTGTCGGGGCAGCCCCAGCATTTT. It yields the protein CASSRGGVSGQPQHF.

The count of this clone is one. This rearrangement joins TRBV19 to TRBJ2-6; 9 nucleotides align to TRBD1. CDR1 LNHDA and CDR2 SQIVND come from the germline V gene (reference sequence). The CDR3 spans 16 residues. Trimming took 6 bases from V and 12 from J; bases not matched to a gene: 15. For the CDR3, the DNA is TGTGCCAGTAGCCCAGCCCCGGGACAGGGACTTGGCGTCCTGACTTTC. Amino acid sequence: CASSPAPGQGLGVLTF.

This chain's CDR3 is CASSLGDSPYYGYTF. For the CDR3, the DNA is TGTGCCAGCAGCTTAGGGGACAGCCCCTACTATGGCTACACCTTC. The rearrangement uses TRBV7-2 and TRBJ1-2; 7 nucleotides agree with TRBD1. From germline, CDR1 is SGHTA and CDR2 FQGNSA. The V gene end was trimmed by 1 base and the J gene end by 3 bases; junction bases not matched to a gene: 5. The length of the CDR3 is 15 residues.

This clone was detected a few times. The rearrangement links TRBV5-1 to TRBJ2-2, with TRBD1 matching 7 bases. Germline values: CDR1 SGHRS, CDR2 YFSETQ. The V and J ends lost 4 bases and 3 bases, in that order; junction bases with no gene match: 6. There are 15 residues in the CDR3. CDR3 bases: TGCGCCAGCAGCATTAGGGGGCAGGACACCGGGGAGCTGTTTTTT. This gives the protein CASSIRGQDTGELFF.

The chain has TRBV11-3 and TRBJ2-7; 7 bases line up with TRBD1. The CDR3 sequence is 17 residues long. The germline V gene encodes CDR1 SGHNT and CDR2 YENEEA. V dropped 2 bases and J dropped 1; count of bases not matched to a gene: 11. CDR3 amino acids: CASSLYSPTTGSYEQYF. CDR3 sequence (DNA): TGTGCCAGCAGCTTATACAGCCCCACGACAGGGTCCTACGAGCAGTACTTC.

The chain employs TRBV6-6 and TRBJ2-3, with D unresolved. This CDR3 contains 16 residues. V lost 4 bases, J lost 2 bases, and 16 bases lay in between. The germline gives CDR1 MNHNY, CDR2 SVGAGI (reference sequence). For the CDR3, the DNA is TGTGCCAGCAGTTCCCCGAAAGCGCGCGACACAGATACGCAGTATTTT. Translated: CASSSPKARDTDTQYF.

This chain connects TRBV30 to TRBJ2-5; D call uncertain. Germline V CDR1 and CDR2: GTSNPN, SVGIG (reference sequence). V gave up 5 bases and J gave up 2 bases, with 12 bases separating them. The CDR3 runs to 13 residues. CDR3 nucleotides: TGTGCCTGGGGGCAGATTCTTCAAGAGACCCAGTACTTC. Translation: CAWGQILQETQYF.

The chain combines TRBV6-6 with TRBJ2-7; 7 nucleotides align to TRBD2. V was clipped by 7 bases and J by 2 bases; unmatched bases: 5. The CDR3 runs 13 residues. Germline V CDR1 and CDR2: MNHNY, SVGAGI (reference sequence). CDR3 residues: CASTMSGTYEQYF. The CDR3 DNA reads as TGTGCCAGCACCATGAGCGGGACCTACGAGCAGTACTTC.

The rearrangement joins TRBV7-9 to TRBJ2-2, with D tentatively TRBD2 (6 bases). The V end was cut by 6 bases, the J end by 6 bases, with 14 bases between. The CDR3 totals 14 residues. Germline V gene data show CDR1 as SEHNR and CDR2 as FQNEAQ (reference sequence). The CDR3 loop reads CASSSREPPGELFF. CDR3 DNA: TGTGCCAGCAGTTCACGGGAGCCCCCCGGGGAGCTGTTTTTT.